Listed below are T cell receptor beta chains from one sample, sequenced in a study of T cells of healthy individuals. TCRdb re-analysed the 5' RACE reads in MiXCR, keeping a single row per CDR3 protein. The data contain some 100,000 distinct CDR3 sequences, approximately 16% of them singletons. These receptors came from a human donor in good health. CDR3s include the opening cysteine and the closing phenylalanine or tryptophan. The order of the fields is V gene, clone size, J gene, D gene, CDR3 protein, CDR3 DNA. D genes are given only for firm matches. Clone size is stated in some rows and not others, as once, few, many or a class when expanded.

TRBV6-5	NA	TRBJ1-2	NA	CASKGSEVYGYTF	TGTGCCAGCAAAGGGAGCGAGGTTTATGGCTACACCTTC
TRBV12-3/TRBV12-4	NA	TRBJ1-2	NA	CASMIYGDGYTF	TGTGCCAGCATGATTTACGGGGATGGCTACACCTTC
TRBV11-2	many	TRBJ2-1	TRBD2	CASSPPTSGGYNEQFF	TGTGCCAGCAGCCCCCCGACTAGCGGGGGCTACAATGAGCAGTTCTTC
TRBV6-5	NA	TRBJ2-7	TRBD1	CASSRAPGQGPYEQYF	TGTGCCAGCAGTCGGGCCCCGGGACAGGGCCCCTACGAGCAGTACTTC
TRBV9	NA	TRBJ2-5	TRBD2	CASSQLLAGGLETQYF	TGTGCCAGCAGCCAGTTACTAGCGGGAGGGCTCGAGACCCAGTACTTC
TRBV6-4	NA	TRBJ2-1	NA	CASSRDSGSSNEQFF	TGTGCCAGCAGTAGAGATAGCGGATCGTCCAATGAGCAGTTCTTC
TRBV5-1	few	TRBJ2-3	NA	CASSFSGDTQYF	TGCGCCAGCAGCTTTTCCGGTGATACGCAGTATTTT
TRBV2	few	TRBJ2-7	TRBD1	CASSGDRGPEQYF	TGTGCCAGCAGTGGGGACAGGGGGCCGGAGCAGTACTTC
TRBV29-1	NA	TRBJ1-2	NA	CSVDGARLNYGYTF	TGCAGCGTTGATGGGGCCAGGCTGAACTATGGCTACACCTTC
TRBV23-1	many	TRBJ2-3	TRBD1	CASSGQGPTDTQYF	TGCGCCAGCAGTGGACAGGGACCCACAGATACGCAGTATTTT
TRBV29-1	many	TRBJ1-2	NA	CSVEGRGYGYTF	TGCAGCGTTGAGGGGCGCGGCTATGGCTACACCTTC
TRBV7-8	NA	TRBJ2-7	TRBD1	CASSFWPRTGVAYEQYF	TGTGCCAGCAGCTTCTGGCCCAGAACAGGGGTAGCCTACGAGCAGTACTTC
TRBV27	NA	TRBJ1-5	NA	CASSRAGSGQPQHF	TGTGCCAGCAGTAGGGCGGGGAGCGGTCAGCCCCAGCATTTT
TRBV7-2	many	TRBJ2-1	NA	CASSLEAENEQFF	TGTGCCAGCAGCTTAGAGGCCGAGAATGAGCAGTTCTTC
TRBV7-7	NA	TRBJ2-5	TRBD2	CASSLGFSGGLETQYF	TGTGCCAGCAGCTTAGGATTTAGCGGGGGTTTGGAGACCCAGTACTTC
TRBV15	NA	TRBJ1-5	NA	CATSRDWSVSQPQHF	TGTGCCACCAGCAGAGATTGGAGCGTTTCTCAGCCCCAGCATTTT
TRBV19	NA	TRBJ2-2	NA	CASKNKNTGELFF	TGTGCCAGTAAGAATAAGAACACCGGGGAGCTGTTTTTT
TRBV15	few	TRBJ2-3	NA	CATSPDLGADTQYF	TGTGCCACCAGCCCGGACCTCGGGGCAGATACGCAGTATTTT
TRBV13	many	TRBJ1-4	NA	CASSTGRDQKLFF	TGTGCCAGCAGCACTGGGCGGGACCAAAAACTGTTTTTT
TRBV4-1	many	TRBJ1-6	TRBD1	CASSHPGQGARSSYNSPLHF	TGCGCCAGCAGCCATCCCGGACAGGGGGCCAGAAGCTCCTATAATTCACCCCTCCACTTT
TRBV4-2	NA	TRBJ2-7	NA	CASSQDPYDSRSQYF	TGTGCCAGCAGCCAAGATCCATACGACTCCCGGTCCCAGTACTTC
TRBV9	few	TRBJ1-2	NA	CASSPGRKAYGYTF	TGTGCCAGCAGCCCAGGACGGAAAGCCTATGGCTACACCTTC
TRBV11-1	many	TRBJ2-5	TRBD1	CASSRQGRETQYF	TGTGCCAGCAGCCGACAGGGGAGAGAGACCCAGTACTTC
TRBV5-8	NA	TRBJ1-4	NA	CASSFPLGGNTNEKLFF	TGTGCCAGCAGCTTTCCTCTAGGGGGGAATACTAATGAAAAACTGTTTTTT
TRBV7-9	many	TRBJ2-5	NA	CASSLVAAGKTQYF	TGTGCCAGCAGCTTAGTAGCCGCCGGAAAGACCCAGTACTTC
TRBV20-1	few	TRBJ2-1	TRBD2	CSASGGGGAVREQFF	TGCAGTGCTAGTGGTGGCGGGGGGGCCGTCCGTGAGCAGTTCTTC
TRBV7-9	NA	TRBJ2-4	TRBD1	CASSHTGGAKNIQYF	TGTGCCAGCAGCCACACAGGGGGGGCCAAAAACATTCAGTACTTC
TRBV5-1	few	TRBJ2-5	NA	CASSRADQETQYF	TGCGCCAGCAGCAGAGCGGACCAAGAGACCCAGTACTTC
TRBV20-1	NA	TRBJ2-6	NA	CSASGENTNVLTF	TGCAGTGCTAGTGGGGAAAACACCAACGTCCTGACTTTC
TRBV20-1	few	TRBJ2-7	NA	CSARDVRGRSANEQYF	TGCAGTGCTAGAGATGTAAGGGGTAGATCGGCAAACGAGCAGTACTTC
TRBV7-2	many	TRBJ2-7	TRBD2	CASSFSGGFTYEQYF	TGTGCCAGCAGTTTCAGCGGGGGGTTTACCTACGAGCAGTACTTC
TRBV7-2	NA	TRBJ2-5	TRBD2	CASSRTSGNQETQYF	TGTGCCAGCAGCCGGACTAGCGGGAATCAAGAGACCCAGTACTTC
TRBV10-3	NA	TRBJ2-5	NA	CAISGVRGETQYF	TGTGCCATCAGTGGTGTGAGGGGAGAGACCCAGTACTTC
TRBV7-2	NA	TRBJ1-1	NA	CASSTGPNTEAFF	TGTGCCAGCAGCACAGGACCTAACACTGAAGCTTTCTTT
TRBV28	few	TRBJ2-5	TRBD1	CASSRRTGTGREETQYF	TGTGCCAGCAGTCGCCGAACCGGGACAGGGAGGGAAGAGACCCAGTACTTC